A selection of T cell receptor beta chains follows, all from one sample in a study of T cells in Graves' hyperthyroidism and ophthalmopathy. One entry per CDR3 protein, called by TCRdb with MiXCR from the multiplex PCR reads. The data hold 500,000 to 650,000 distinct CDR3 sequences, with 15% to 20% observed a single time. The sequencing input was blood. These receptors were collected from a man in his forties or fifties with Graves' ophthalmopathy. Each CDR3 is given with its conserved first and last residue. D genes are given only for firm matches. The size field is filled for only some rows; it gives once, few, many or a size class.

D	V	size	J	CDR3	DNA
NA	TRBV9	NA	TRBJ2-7	CASSVGAMSSYEQYF	TGTGCCAGCAGCGTAGGGGCCATGAGCTCCTACGAGCAGTACTTC
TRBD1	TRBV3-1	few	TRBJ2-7	CASSQDGQGASEQYF	TGTGCCAGCAGCCAAGATGGACAGGGGGCGTCCGAGCAGTACTTC
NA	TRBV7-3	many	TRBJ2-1	CASSPGPVIANEQFF	TGTGCCAGCAGCCCCGGCCCTGTGATCGCGAATGAGCAGTTCTTC
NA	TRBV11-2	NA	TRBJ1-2	CASSLGKHGYTF	TGTGCCAGCAGCTTAGGCAAGCACGGCTACACCTTC
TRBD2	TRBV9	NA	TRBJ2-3	CASSPTTSGLSTDTQYF	TGTGCCAGCAGCCCCACGACTAGCGGGCTAAGCACAGATACGCAGTATTTT
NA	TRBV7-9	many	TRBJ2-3	CASSFGPDTQYF	TGTGCCAGCAGCTTCGGTCCAGATACGCAGTATTTT
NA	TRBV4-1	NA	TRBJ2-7	CASSQGAGVGEQYF	TGCGCCAGCAGCCAAGGAGCCGGGGTCGGAGAGCAGTACTTC
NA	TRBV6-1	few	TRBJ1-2	CASSERGSYPSYGYTF	TGTGCCAGCAGTGAGAGGGGCTCTTACCCTAGCTATGGCTACACCTTC
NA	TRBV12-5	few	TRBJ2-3	CASGLAIGRGGGGADTQYF	TGTGCTAGTGGTTTGGCGATAGGCCGAGGGGGGGGCGGAGCAGATACGCAGTATTTT
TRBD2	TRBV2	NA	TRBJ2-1	CASSQRLAGGKSSSYNEQFF	TGTGCCAGCAGTCAACGACTAGCGGGGGGCAAAAGCAGCTCCTACAATGAGCAGTTCTTC
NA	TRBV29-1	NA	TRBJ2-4	CSCRKAGAKNIQYF	TGCAGCTGCAGGAAGGCAGGGGCCAAAAACATTCAGTACTTC
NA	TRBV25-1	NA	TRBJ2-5	CASSEWGRGSETQYF	TGTGCCAGCAGTGAATGGGGGCGGGGCTCGGAGACCCAGTACTTC
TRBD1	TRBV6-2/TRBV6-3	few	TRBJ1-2	CASSYAGDRSANYGYTF	TGTGCCAGCAGTTACGCGGGGGACAGGTCCGCCAACTATGGCTACACCTTC
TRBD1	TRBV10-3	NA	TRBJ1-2	CAIRKGTGNNYGYTF	TGTGCCATCAGGAAAGGGACAGGAAATAACTATGGCTACACCTTC
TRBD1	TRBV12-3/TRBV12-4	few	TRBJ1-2	CASTYRGGYTF	TGTGCCAGCACCTACAGGGGCGGCTACACCTTC
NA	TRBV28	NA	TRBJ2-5	CAGSPQGQETQYF	TGTGCCGGATCCCCGCAGGGCCAAGAGACCCAGTACTTC
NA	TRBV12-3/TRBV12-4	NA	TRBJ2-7	CASTPGSFSYEQYF	TGTGCCAGCACCCCGGGCAGCTTCTCCTACGAGCAGTACTTC
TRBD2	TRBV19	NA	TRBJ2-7	CASSTSGRNEQYF	TGTGCCAGCTCGACTAGCGGGAGGAATGAGCAGTACTTC
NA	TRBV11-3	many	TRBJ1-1	CASSLARGEAFF	TGTGCCAGCAGCTTAGCCCGGGGTGAAGCTTTCTTT
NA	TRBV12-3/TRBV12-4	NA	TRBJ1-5	CASSFDTSNQPQHF	TGTGCCAGCAGTTTCGACACAAGCAATCAGCCCCAGCATTTT
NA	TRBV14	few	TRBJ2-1	CASSQDRLHEQFF	TGTGCCAGCAGCCAAGATCGGCTACATGAGCAGTTCTTC
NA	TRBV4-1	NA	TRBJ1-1	CASSQDRHDTEAFF	TGCGCCAGCAGCCAAGATAGGCACGACACTGAAGCTTTCTTC
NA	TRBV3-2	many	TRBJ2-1	CASSSRPQGGGYNEQFF	TGTGCCAGCAGCTCCCGACCGCAGGGGGGCGGCTACAATGAGCAGTTCTTC
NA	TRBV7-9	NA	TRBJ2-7	CASSLESRGWGEQYF	TGTGCCAGCAGCTTAGAATCCAGGGGCTGGGGCGAGCAGTACTTC
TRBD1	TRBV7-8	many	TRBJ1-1	CASTAGQGLNTEAFF	TGTGCCAGCACCGCGGGACAGGGACTGAACACTGAAGCTTTCTTT
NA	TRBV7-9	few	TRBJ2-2	CASSLSRGAGELFF	TGTGCCAGCAGCTTATCCAGGGGGGCCGGGGAGCTGTTTTTT
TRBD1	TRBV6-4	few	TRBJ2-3	CASSEQGPTDTQYF	TGTGCCAGCAGTGAACAGGGGCCCACAGATACGCAGTATTTT
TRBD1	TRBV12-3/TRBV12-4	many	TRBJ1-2	CASSQTGNYGYTF	TGTGCCAGCAGTCAGACAGGGAACTATGGCTACACCTTC
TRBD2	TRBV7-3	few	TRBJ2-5	CASSLGTTGTPGETQYF	TGTGCCAGCAGCTTAGGGACTACCGGGACCCCAGGCGAGACCCAGTACTTC
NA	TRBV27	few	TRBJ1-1	CASSLSPSINTEAFF	TGTGCCAGCAGTTTATCGCCCAGTATTAACACTGAAGCTTTCTTT
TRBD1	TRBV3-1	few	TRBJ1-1	CASSYRSDRGQAFF	TGTGCCAGCAGCTACCGCTCGGACAGGGGGCAAGCTTTCTTT
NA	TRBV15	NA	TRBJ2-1	CATSRDKRMSSYNEQFF	TGTGCCACCAGCAGAGATAAGCGGATGAGCTCCTACAATGAGCAGTTCTTC
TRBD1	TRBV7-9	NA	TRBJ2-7	CASSFEGTGLREQYF	TGTGCCAGCAGCTTCGAAGGGACAGGCTTACGCGAGCAGTACTTC
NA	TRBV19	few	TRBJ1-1	CASTIPQRNTEAFF	TGTGCCAGCACGATTCCCCAGCGGAACACTGAAGCTTTCTTT
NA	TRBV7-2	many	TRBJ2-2	CASSVSGGGELFF	TGTGCCAGCAGCGTCTCCGGCGGCGGGGAGCTGTTTTTT
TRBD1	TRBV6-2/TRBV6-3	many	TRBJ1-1	CASRTGDTEAFF	TGTGCCAGCAGGACAGGGGACACTGAAGCTTTCTTT
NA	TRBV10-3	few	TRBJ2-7	CAISSRESEQYF	TGTGCCATCAGTTCCAGGGAGAGCGAGCAGTACTTC
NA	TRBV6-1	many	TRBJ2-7	CASIPGSYEQYF	TGTGCCAGCATCCCAGGCTCCTACGAGCAGTACTTC
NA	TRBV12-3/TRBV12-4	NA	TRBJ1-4	CASSLRKGQPGGEKLFF	TGTGCCAGCAGTTTGCGGAAGGGACAACCTGGGGGTGAAAAACTGTTTTTT
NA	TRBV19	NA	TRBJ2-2	CACRGGELFF	TGTGCCTGCCGTGGCGGGGAGCTGTTTTTT
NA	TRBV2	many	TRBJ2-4	CASSVLATSRGIQYF	TGTGCCAGCAGTGTGCTAGCGACCTCCCGAGGCATTCAGTACTTC
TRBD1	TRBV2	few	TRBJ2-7	CASSEGDRGYEQYF	TGTGCCAGCAGTGAAGGGGACAGGGGGTACGAGCAGTACTTC
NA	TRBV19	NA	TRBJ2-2	CASSIGAGPNTGELFF	TGTGCCAGTAGTATAGGGGCAGGTCCGAACACCGGGGAGCTGTTTTTT
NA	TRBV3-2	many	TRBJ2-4	CASSPTRKVIQYF	TGTGCCAGCAGCCCAACAAGGAAGGTTATTCAGTACTTC
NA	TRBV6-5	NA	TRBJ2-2	CASSYFRKGGELFF	TGTGCCAGCAGTTACTTCAGGAAAGGCGGGGAGCTGTTTTTT
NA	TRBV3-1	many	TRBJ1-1	CASSQDQGRAGTEAFF	TGTGCCAGCAGCCAAGATCAGGGCAGGGCGGGCACTGAAGCTTTCTTT
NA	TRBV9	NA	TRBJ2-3	CASSVDSRGDTQYF	TGTGCCAGCAGCGTAGACTCCCGGGGGGATACGCAGTATTTT
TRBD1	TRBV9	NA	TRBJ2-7	CASSVSDRGGYEQYF	TGTGCCAGCAGCGTTTCGGACAGGGGAGGCTACGAGCAGTACTTC
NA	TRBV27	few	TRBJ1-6	CASSSSRDSPLHF	TGTGCCAGCAGTTCATCCAGGGATTCACCCCTCCACTTT
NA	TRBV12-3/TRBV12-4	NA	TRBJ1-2	CASSGARGESNYGYTF	TGTGCCAGCAGTGGGGCCAGGGGCGAATCTAACTATGGCTACACCTTC
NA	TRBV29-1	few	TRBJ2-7	CSVEETSKTYEQYF	TGCAGCGTTGAAGAAACTAGTAAGACCTACGAGCAGTACTTC
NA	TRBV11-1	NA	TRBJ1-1	CASSTIAGGAVNTEAFF	TGTGCCAGCAGCACGATAGCGGGGGGGGCCGTGAACACTGAAGCTTTCTTT
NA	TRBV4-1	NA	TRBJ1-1	CASSQVGANTEAFF	TGCGCCAGCAGCCAAGTAGGTGCGAACACTGAAGCTTTCTTT
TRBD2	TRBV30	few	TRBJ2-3	CAWSSRGGGTDTQYF	TGTGCCTGGAGTTCGCGGGGGGGCGGGACAGATACGCAGTATTTT
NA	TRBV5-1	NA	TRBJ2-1	CASSLDGGNSYNEQFF	TGCGCCAGCAGCTTGGATGGGGGAAACTCCTACAATGAGCAGTTCTTC